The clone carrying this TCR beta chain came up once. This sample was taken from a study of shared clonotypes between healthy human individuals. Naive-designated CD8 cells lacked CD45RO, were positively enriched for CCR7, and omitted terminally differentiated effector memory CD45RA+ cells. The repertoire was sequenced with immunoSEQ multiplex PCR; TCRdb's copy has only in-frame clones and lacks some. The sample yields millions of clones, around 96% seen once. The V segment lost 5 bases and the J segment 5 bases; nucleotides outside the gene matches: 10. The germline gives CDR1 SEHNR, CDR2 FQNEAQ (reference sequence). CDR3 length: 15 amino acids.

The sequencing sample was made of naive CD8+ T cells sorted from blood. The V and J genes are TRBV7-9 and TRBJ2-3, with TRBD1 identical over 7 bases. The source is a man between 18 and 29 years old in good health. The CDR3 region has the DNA TGTGCCAGCAGCACAAACGACAGGGCGGAAGATACGCAGTATTTT. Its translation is CASSTNDRAEDTQYF.